The 25 T cell receptor beta chains below come from one sample, sequenced in a study of shared clonotypes between healthy human individuals. Assay used: immunoSEQ multiplex PCR; TCRdb lists only in-frame clones, some missing. The sample includes around 690,000 clones, around 90% seen only once; the top ten take 30% to 40%. The sequenced sample was memory CD8+ T cells from PBMCs. Documented subset: CD45RO+ cells pooled with CCR7-negative TemRA cells. These receptor sequences come from a man aged 18-30 years in good health. Some clones in this sample may be carry-over from other donors' samples.

This chain joins TRBV7-5 and TRBJ1-5. TRBV7-5 is shown as a pseudogene. There are 17 residues in the CDR3. This chain's CDR3 is CVRSSLWGVASNQPQHF. Here the CDR3 DNA reads TGTGTCAGAAGCTCCCTCTGGGGGGTGGCTAGCAATCAGCCCCAGCATTTT.

This clone was seen only once. V and J are TRBV5-1 and TRBJ2-1; 8 bases are shared with TRBD2. The CDR3 covers 15 residues. Germline loops: CDR1 SGHRS, CDR2 YFSETQ. V was clipped by 1 base and J by 5 bases; unmatched bases: 5. Written as DNA, the CDR3 is TGCGCCAGCAGCTTGAACGGACTAGCTCACAATGAGCAGTTCTTC. Amino acid sequence: CASSLNGLAHNEQFF.

V gene TRBV29-1 combines with J gene TRBJ2-7; TRBD2 might be the D (5 bases). Germline loops: CDR1 SQVTM, CDR2 ANQGSEA. This CDR3 comprises 15 residues. The V and J ends lost 4 bases and 3 bases respectively, with 19 bases between them. CDR3 loop: CSVGPNGRASYEQYF. The CDR3 nucleotides are TGCAGCGTTGGACCAAATGGGCGGGCTAGCTACGAGCAGTACTTC.

This sequence joins TRBV27 and TRBJ1-1, with D perhaps matching TRBD1 (5 bases). V shed 5 bases and J shed 3 bases, with 22 bases lying between them. CDR1 MNHEY and CDR2 SMNVEV come from the germline V gene (reference sequence). This CDR3 is built from 17 residues. This chain's CDR3 is CASSLTKGHLVDTEAFF. The CDR3 region has the DNA TGTGCCAGCAGTCTCACCAAAGGACACCTGGTCGACACTGAAGCTTTCTTT.

The J gene is TRBJ1-2, the V gene TRBV4-1; 7 positions match TRBD1. The CDR3 has 16 residues. CDR1 and CDR2 (germline): MGHRA, YSYEKL. J lost 2 bases, V lost 3 bases, and 9 bases had no gene match. CDR3 loop: CASSHPSTGRNYGYTF. DNA of the CDR3: TGCGCCAGCAGCCACCCATCGACAGGGAGAAACTATGGCTACACCTTC.

Notes on this clone: At one of its ends the junction is not consistent with the germline gene, which may arise from a read error. The chain carries TRBV5-1 and TRBJ1-1, with 7 positions matching TRBD1. Germline CDR1 and CDR2: SGHRS and YFSETQ. The CDR3 length is 14 residues. CDR3 DNA: TGTGCCAGCAGCGCCCGACAGGGTGGTACTGAAGCTTTCTTT. It codes for CASSARQGGTEAFF. The full variable domain, rest sourced from reference TRBV5-1 and TRBJ1-1, is KAGVTQTPRYLIKTRGQQVTLSCSPISGHRSVSWYQQTPGQGLQFLFEYFSETQRNKGNFPGRFSGRQFSNSRSEMNVSTLELGDSALYLCASSARQGGTEAFFGQGTRLTVV.

This chain connects TRBV7-9 to TRBJ2-7, with D maybe TRBD2 (6 bases). CDR1 is SEHNR and CDR2 is FQNEAQ in the germline V gene (reference sequence). V lost 0 bases and J 3 bases, leaving 15 bases between the germline ends. The CDR3 is 16 amino acids. Here the CDR3 reads CASSLARGSYFYEQYF. The CDR3 DNA sequence: TGTGCCAGCAGCTTAGCGCGGGGCTCATATTTCTACGAGCAGTACTTC.

As for this clone: A junction boundary mismatches the germline segment, possibly from a read error. This sequence joins TRBV5-1 and TRBJ2-7; D perhaps matches TRBD2 (7 bases). Looked up from germline, CDR1 is SGHRS and CDR2 is YFSETQ. The CDR3 totals 16 residues. CDR3 bases: TGCGCCAGCGGCTTGGCCGGTGGGGGGGCGGGCTACGAGCAGTACTTC. It specifies CASGLAGGGAGYEQYF. The full variable domain, in which reference TRBV5-1 and TRBJ2-7 provide the parts outside the CDR3, is KAGVTQTPRYLIKTRGQQVTLSCSPISGHRSVSWYQQTPGQGLQFLFEYFSETQRNKGNFPGRFSGRQFSNSRSEMNVSTLELGDSALYLCASGLAGGGAGYEQYFGPGTRLTVT.

The V and J genes are TRBV27 and TRBJ2-6, with unresolved D. Trimming left V 2 bases short and J 0 bases short, with 14 bases between. CDR3 length: 18 amino acids. The germline V gene encodes CDR1 MNHEY and CDR2 SMNVEV (reference sequence). CDR3 protein: CASSLPTLALSGANVLTF. The CDR3 DNA is TGTGCCAGCAGTTTACCCACATTGGCCCTCTCTGGGGCCAACGTCCTGACTTTC.

The CDR3 is CASSLLTNSPLHF. The CDR3 DNA reads as TGTGCCAGCAGCCTTTTAACCAATTCACCCCTCCACTTT. J is TRBJ1-6 and V is TRBV28; D not certain. With 6 bases removed from V and 7 bases from J, the gap between germline ends came to 10 bases. Looked up from germline, CDR1 is MDHEN and CDR2 is SYDVKM. The CDR3 is 13 residues long.

V and J are TRBV27 and TRBJ1-2; D remains ambiguous. CDR3 length: 12 amino acids. Trimming removed 11 bases from V and 4 bases from J, with 14 bases in between. The germline V gene has CDR1 MNHEY and CDR2 SMNVEV (reference sequence). The CDR3 DNA reads TGTGCCGCCCGGGAAGGGTTCTATGGCTACACCTTC. This gives the protein CAAREGFYGYTF.

The table lists this clone with a few counts. The chain joins TRBV7-9 to TRBJ1-5; no reliable D call. The CDR3 contains 12 residues. V lost 5 bases and J lost 3, with 5 bases in between. From germline, CDR1 is SEHNR and CDR2 FQNEAQ (reference sequence). The CDR3 DNA sequence: TGTGCCAGCAGCCTAAACAATCAGCCCCAGCATTTT. Its translation: CASSLNNQPQHF.

The chain employs TRBV7-9 and TRBJ1-3; D is undetermined. Germline CDR1 and CDR2: SEHNR and FQNEAQ (reference sequence). This CDR3 has 14 amino acids. With 5 bases removed from V and 0 bases from J, the gap between germline ends came to 8 bases. CDR3 coding DNA: TGTGCCAGCAGCCCAAAAAGCTCTGGAAACACCATATATTTT. This encodes CASSPKSSGNTIYF.

The chain joins TRBV6-6 to TRBJ2-3; D possibly uses TRBD1 or TRBD2 (5 bases each). V lost 6 bases, J lost 2 bases, and 12 bases lay in between. The CDR3 consists of 14 residues. From germline, CDR1 is MNHNY and CDR2 SVGAGI (reference sequence). The CDR3 DNA follows: TGTGCCAGCAGCCCCGAGGGGTTCACAGATACGCAGTATTTT. It yields the protein CASSPEGFTDTQYF.

This clone was detected only once. The chain joins TRBV11-2 to TRBJ2-5; unclear D gene. Germline V gene data show CDR1 as SGHAT and CDR2 as FQNNGV. Trimming shortened V by 1 base and J by 2 bases, and 17 bases separated the two germline ends. The CDR3 sequence is 17 residues long. The CDR3 sequence is CASSLGVGEALQETQYF. In DNA, the CDR3 is TGTGCCAGCAGCTTAGGTGTCGGCGAAGCTCTTCAAGAGACCCAGTACTTC.

The chain joins TRBV9 to TRBJ2-1; D call uncertain. V was trimmed by 2 bases and J by 5 bases, leaving 5 bases between them. Germline CDR1 SGDLS, CDR2 YYNGEE. The length of the CDR3 is 12 residues. Here the CDR3 reads CASSVSDNEQFF. As DNA, the CDR3 is TGTGCCAGCAGCGTGAGTGACAATGAGCAGTTCTTC. The whole variable domain, remainder taken from reference TRBV9 and TRBJ2-1, is DSGVTQTPKHLITATGQRVTLRCSPRSGDLSVYWYQQSLDQGLQFLIQYYNGEERAKGNILERFSAQQFPDLHSELNLSSLELGDSALYFCASSVSDNEQFFGPGTRLTVL.

In this sample, this clone turned up once. This chain joins TRBV5-1 and TRBJ2-1, with 10 bases lining up with TRBD2. This CDR3 is 16 amino acids long. The J segment lost 3 bases and the V segment lost 1 base, leaving 4 bases of the junction unmatched. Germline CDR1 and CDR2: SGHRS and YFSETQ. CDR3 amino acids: CASSLRLAGSYNEQFF. CDR3 coding DNA: TGCGCCAGCAGCTTGAGACTAGCGGGCAGCTACAATGAGCAGTTCTTC.

This rearrangement joins TRBV7-8 to TRBJ1-2; D call uncertain. The germline V gene encodes CDR1 SGHVS and CDR2 FQNEAQ. The length of the CDR3 is 14 residues. With 5 bases removed from V and 4 bases from J, the gap between germline ends came to 14 bases. This chain's CDR3 is CASSPNQNFYGYTF. The DNA of the CDR3 is TGTGCCAGCAGCCCTAATCAGAATTTCTATGGCTACACCTTC.

In DNA, the CDR3 is TGTGCCAGCAGCGCTCCCAATCCCAACTATGGCTACACCTTC. This codes for CASSAPNPNYGYTF. V is TRBV9 and J is TRBJ1-2; D not resolved. V shed 3 bases and J shed 2 bases, with 11 bases lying between them. The CDR3 has 14 amino acids. Germline V gives CDR1 SGDLS, CDR2 YYNGEE.

The chain combines TRBV28 with TRBJ1-1, with a possible D match to TRBD1 (5 bases). The V end lost 4 bases, the J end lost 5 bases, and 11 bases lay between the germline ends. Germline V gene data show CDR1 as MDHEN and CDR2 as SYDVKM. This CDR3 is 13 amino acids long. The CDR3 region has the DNA TGTGCCAGCAGTTCGCACCGGGGGACTGAAGCTTTCTTT. Its protein product is CASSSHRGTEAFF.

The V call is TRBV9, the J call TRBJ1-2; the D is unclear. V was cut by 3 bases and J by 1 base, with 10 bases left in between. Germline CDR1 reads SGDLS; CDR2 reads YYNGEE. The CDR3 extends over 14 amino acids. The CDR3 here is CASSAIDINYGYTF. The CDR3 nucleotides are TGTGCCAGCAGCGCCATCGACATTAACTATGGCTACACCTTC.

In regard to this clone: This sample also contains other DNA sequences that code for the same CDR3. This chain uses TRBV18 with TRBJ1-1; D might be TRBD1 (6 bases). This CDR3 is built from 12 residues. Trimming stripped 3 bases from V and 5 bases from J, with 7 bases between. Germline CDR1 reads KGHSH; CDR2 reads LQKENI. The CDR3 nucleotides read TGTGCCAGCTCACCCGGGACAACTGAAGCTTTCTTT. Translated, it gives CASSPGTTEAFF. Combining the CDR3 with reference TRBV18 and TRBJ1-1 gives the whole variable domain NAGVMQNPRHLVRRRGQEARLRCSPMKGHSHVYWYRQLPEEGLKFMVYLQKENIIDESGMPKERFSAEFPKEGPSILRIQQVVRGDSAAYFCASSPGTTEAFFGQGTRLTVV.

This sequence joins TRBV28 and TRBJ1-5; no clear D gene. The CDR3 runs to 14 residues. Germline CDR1 reads MDHEN; CDR2 reads SYDVKM. Trimming left V 1 base short and J 6 bases short, with 10 bases between. The CDR3 DNA reads TGTGCCAGCAGTTTATTACCCGGGAGTCAGCCCCAGCATTTT. This codes for CASSLLPGSQPQHF.

The chain carries TRBV6-5 and TRBJ2-2; 7 bases line up with TRBD1. This CDR3 comprises 15 residues. Germline assignment: CDR1 MNHEY and CDR2 SVGAGI. V lost 7 bases and J lost 7; bases outside the gene matches: 12. For the CDR3, the DNA is TGTGCCAGCACCTCTAACAGGGGTGGGCACGGGGAGCTGTTTTTT. It translates to CASTSNRGGHGELFF.

The V and J genes are TRBV5-1 and TRBJ1-3; tentative D call: TRBD1 (5 bases). V gave up 0 bases and J gave up 2 bases, with 12 bases separating them. Germline CDR1 and CDR2: SGHRS and YFSETQ. CDR3 length equals 16 residues. The CDR3 nucleotides read TGCGCCAGCAGCTTGGCCCAGGGTGCTGCTGGAAACACCATATATTTT. Translating gives CASSLAQGAAGNTIYF.